These 20 T cell receptor beta chains were all obtained from the same sample, sequenced in a study of shared clonotypes between healthy human individuals. Repertoires were generated with immunoSEQ multiplex PCR, while TCRdb's copy carries only in-frame clones and drops some. The sample includes millions of clones, less than 95% seen only once; the top ten take 0.9% to 1.4%. Terminally differentiated effector memory CD45RA+ cells were left out of the naive CD8 fraction, which was CD45RO-negative and positively selected for CCR7. Source material: naive CD8+ T cells sorted from blood. The receptors come from a man aged 18 to 35 in good health.

A note on this clone: This CDR3 is also generated by other DNA sequences in the sample. The chain is built from TRBV7-9 and TRBJ1-4, with D possibly being TRBD1 (5 bases). The CDR3 is made up of 14 amino acids. From germline, CDR1 is SEHNR and CDR2 FQNEAQ (reference sequence). With 6 bases removed from V and 2 bases from J, the gap between germline ends came to 10 bases. The CDR3 loop is CASSLQATNEKLFF. The DNA of the CDR3 is TGTGCCAGCAGTTTACAGGCCACTAATGAAAAACTGTTTTTT.

The chain uses TRBV15 and TRBJ2-7; weak D call: TRBD2 (6 bases). From germline, CDR1 is LNHNV and CDR2 YYDKDF (reference sequence). This CDR3 contains 13 residues. V lost 1 base and J lost 2, with 6 bases in between. For the CDR3, the DNA is TGTGCCACCAGCAGAGGACTAGCCTACGAGCAGTACTTC. Its translation: CATSRGLAYEQYF.

The V call is TRBV2, the J call TRBJ1-2; maybe TRBD1 (6 bases). Germline CDR1 and CDR2: SNHLY and FYNNEI. Trimming left V 3 bases short and J 6 bases short, with 17 bases between. There are 15 residues in the CDR3. CDR3 residues: CASSDRAGGADGYTF. The CDR3 region has the DNA TGTGCCAGCAGTGATAGAGCTGGGGGCGCCGATGGCTACACCTTC. Using reference TRBV2 and TRBJ1-2 for the parts outside the CDR3, the full variable domain is EPEVTQTPSHQVTQMGQEVILRCVPISNHLYFYWYRQILGQKVEFLVSFYNNEISEKSEIFDDQFSVERPDGSNFTLKIRSTKLEDSAMYFCASSDRAGGADGYTFGSGTRLTVV.

The chain is built from TRBV5-5 and TRBJ2-1; 13 nucleotides line up with TRBD2. With 3 bases clipped from V and 7 bases from J, the junction kept 1 base outside the gene matches. CDR3 length: 14 residues. Germline loops: CDR1 SGHKS, CDR2 YYEKEE (reference sequence). CDR3 DNA: TGTGCCAGCAGCTGGACTAGCGGGGGAAATGAGCAGTTCTTC. Amino acid sequence: CASSWTSGGNEQFF.

The CDR3 DNA sequence: TGCGCCAGCAGCCAAAATTGGGTGTCGAGCTCCTACGAGCAGTACTTC. This codes for CASSQNWVSSSYEQYF. The genes are TRBV4-1 and TRBJ2-7; no firm D call. Germline loops: CDR1 MGHRA, CDR2 YSYEKL. Deletions cut 2 bases from V and 0 bases from J, with 14 bases between. This CDR3 has 16 residues.

This chain links TRBV7-2 with TRBJ2-7, with TRBD1 identical over 7 bases. Trimming took 6 bases from V and 3 from J; bases not matched to a gene: 5. Germline loops: CDR1 SGHTA, CDR2 FQGNSA. The CDR3 length is 13 residues. CDR3 nucleotides: TGTGCCAGCAGTACCCGGGACAGCTACGAGCAGTACTTC. This encodes CASSTRDSYEQYF.

The chain recombines TRBV7-2 with TRBJ2-7; TRBD1 is a possible D gene (5 bases). Germline CDR1 SGHTA, CDR2 FQGNSA. The CDR3 is 13 residues long. V lost 1 base and J 3 bases, leaving 7 bases between the germline ends. CDR3 loop: CASSLGQYYEQYF. The DNA for the CDR3 is TGTGCCAGCAGCTTAGGACAGTACTACGAGCAGTACTTC.

The chain combines TRBV7-8 with TRBJ2-7; no reliable D call. V shed 10 bases and J shed 5 bases, with 12 bases lying between them. The germline CDR1 and CDR2 sequences are SGHVS and FQNEAQ. The CDR3 sequence is 11 residues long. CDR3 sequence: CAIPWGNEQYF. CDR3 DNA: TGTGCCATCCCCTGGGGTAACGAGCAGTACTTC.

The J gene is TRBJ2-3, the V gene TRBV15, with D unresolved. V was cut by 5 bases and J by 7 bases, with 13 bases left in between. The CDR3 has 13 residues. CDR1 and CDR2 (germline): LNHNV, YYDKDF (reference sequence). CDR3 loop: CATSSKEHHTQYF. The CDR3 DNA reads TGTGCCACCAGCTCCAAAGAGCATCATACGCAGTATTTT.

On this clone itself: A junction end diverges from the germline sequence, so it may reflect a read error. The chain recombines TRBV7-7 with TRBJ2-7; D is unclear. The CDR3 runs 13 residues. Germline CDR1 is SSHAT and CDR2 is FNYEAQ (reference sequence). CDR3 region: CASSLELSYEQYF. For the CDR3, the DNA is TGTGCTAGCAGCTTAGAACTCTCCTACGAGCAGTACTTC. The complete variable domain, with remaining parts taken from reference TRBV7-7 and TRBJ2-7, reads GAGVSQSPRYKVTKRGQDVTLRCDPISSHATLYWYQQALGQGPEFLTYFNYEAQPDKSGLPSDRFSAERPEGSISTLTIQRTEQRDSAMYRCASSLELSYEQYFGPGTRLTVT.

Of note for this clone: A read error may produce the germline difference seen at one junction end. The genes are TRBV7-7 and TRBJ1-5; D gene unclear. The CDR3 runs 13 residues. Germline V CDR1 and CDR2: SSHAT, FNYEAQ (reference sequence). The CDR3 DNA follows: TGTGCTAGCAGCCTAGACTGGAATCAGCCCCAGCATTTT. Amino acid sequence: CASSLDWNQPQHF.

The chain is built from TRBV7-9 and TRBJ2-7, with a possible D match to TRBD1 (5 bases). The V end lost 5 bases, the J end lost 5 bases, and 13 bases lay between the germline ends. This CDR3 has 13 amino acids. Germline V CDR1 and CDR2: SEHNR, FQNEAQ (reference sequence). As DNA, the CDR3 is TGTGCCAGCAGCGCAAGTGGGGCCAACGAGCAGTACTTC. Its translation is CASSASGANEQYF.

This clone appeared a few times. The chain uses TRBV28 and TRBJ1-2, with a weak D call TRBD1 (6 bases). The V and J ends lost 5 bases and 7 bases respectively, with 8 bases between them. Germline CDR1 and CDR2: MDHEN and SYDVKM. The CDR3 sequence is 11 residues long. CDR3 sequence reads: CASSSRGGYTF. Here the CDR3 DNA reads TGTGCCAGCAGTAGCAGGGGTGGCTACACCTTC.

The V and J genes are TRBV9 and TRBJ1-2; D is uncertain. The V and J ends lost 4 bases and 0 bases respectively, with 13 bases between them. The CDR3 sequence is 15 residues long. CDR1 and CDR2 (germline): SGDLS, YYNGEE. CDR3 amino acids: CASSPGRIANYGYTF. The CDR3 region has the DNA TGTGCCAGCAGCCCCGGACGTATAGCTAACTATGGCTACACCTTC.

The rearrangement uses TRBV6-5 and TRBJ2-7; no firm D call. V lost 8 bases and J lost 4, with 12 bases in between. Germline-derived CDR1 and CDR2 are MNHEY and SVGAGI. The CDR3 has 12 amino acids. The CDR3 nucleotides read TGTGCCAGCCGTACATTCGCGTACGAGCAGTACTTC. It specifies CASRTFAYEQYF.

J is TRBJ2-1 and V is TRBV7-6; 7 bases fit TRBD1. The CDR3 length is 16 residues. V was pared by 4 bases and J by 7 bases, with 13 bases of the junction left unmatched. Per the germline V gene, CDR1 is SGHVS and CDR2 is FNYEAQ. The CDR3 nucleotides are TGTGCCAGCAGCTCAGACCTAATGACAGGGCTAAATGAGCAGTTCTTC. Translated: CASSSDLMTGLNEQFF.

The table lists this clone with a count of one. The V gene is TRBV11-2, the J gene TRBJ1-6; D call uncertain. The germline V and J ends were trimmed by 0 bases and 2 bases, with 2 bases remaining between them. CDR3 length equals 14 residues. CDR1 SGHAT and CDR2 FQNNGV come from the germline V gene. CDR3 nucleotide sequence: TGTGCCAGCAGCTTAGAACCCTATAATTCACCCCTCCACTTT. Translated, it gives CASSLEPYNSPLHF.

The CDR3 is CASSPIGTSGTDTQYF. In nucleotides, the CDR3 is TGTGCCAGCAGTCCGATCGGGACTAGCGGCACAGATACGCAGTATTTT. V and J are TRBV27 and TRBJ2-3; TRBD2 agrees at 10 bases. CDR3 length: 16 residues. CDR1 is MNHEY, CDR2 SMNVEV, per germline (reference sequence). V shed 5 bases, J shed 1 base, and the junction held 6 bases outside the gene matches.

J is TRBJ1-1 and V is TRBV29-1, with D possibly matching TRBD1 (5 bases). Germline lookup yields CDR1 SQVTM and CDR2 ANQGSEA. This CDR3 region has 14 residues. V shed 6 bases and J shed 8 bases, with 22 bases lying between them. The CDR3, as DNA: TGCAGCGTCACACTAATGGACGGGGGAAGAGAAGCTTTCTTT. It encodes CSVTLMDGGREAFF.

The chain recombines TRBV27 with TRBJ1-1; TRBD1 agrees at 9 bases. The CDR3 length is 14 residues. From germline, CDR1 is MNHEY and CDR2 SMNVEV (reference sequence). V shed 5 bases and J 4 bases; nucleotides not matched to a gene: 5. CDR3 DNA: TGTGCCAGCAGTCCACAGGGGGCGAGCACTGAAGCTTTCTTT. It is translated as CASSPQGASTEAFF.